This T cell receptor (beta chain) is drawn from a study of T cell responses to AZD1222 COVID-19 vaccine. General study results and limits: Receipt of two AZD1222 doses was followed by a rise in Spike-specific TCR breadth and depth. As reported, nearly half of all spike-specific TCRs target variant regions that are unmutated. The peak T cell response came first, and repertoires were sampled only after it.

Here immunoSEQ multiplex PCR was the method, and the copy in TCRdb shows in-frame clones only, minus some. In the table there are around 140,000 clones, 75% to 90% of which are singletons. On this clone: Antigen unknown.

The CDR3 totals 18 residues. Germline V CDR1 and CDR2: SGHRS, YFSETQ. V was pared by 0 bases and J by 0 bases, with 13 bases between. The origin of this receptor is an adult who received the AZD1222 COVID-19 vaccine. Here the sequenced sample was peripheral blood, taken 28 days after the second AZD1222 dose. This chain links TRBV5-1 with TRBJ2-6; D remains ambiguous. The CDR3 sequence: CASSLDAISNSGANVLTF. In DNA, the CDR3 is TGCGCCAGCAGCTTGGATGCCATATCGAACTCTGGGGCCAACGTCCTGACTTTC. Full variable domain (outside the CDR3, taken from reference TRBV5-1 and TRBJ2-6): KAGVTQTPRYLIKTRGQQVTLSCSPISGHRSVSWYQQTPGQGLQFLFEYFSETQRNKGNFPGRFSGRQFSNSRSEMNVSTLELGDSALYLCASSLDAISNSGANVLTFGAGSRLTVL.